This T cell receptor (beta chain) was retrieved from a study of blood T cells in healthy people across ages. Whole-study results and caveats: Donors of long life had a larger count of naive CD4+ cells and greater diversity than aged donors.

The donors, healthy Caucasians from Russia, were aged about 6 to 95. Primers used in a second PCR of roughly 6 to 11 cycles were a sample-barcoded 5' primer and a J-beta primer mix. TCRdb itself ran the 5' RACE reads through MiXCR, one entry per CDR3 protein. The repertoire holds about 1.6 million distinct CDR3 sequences, around 36% seen once, with 11% in the top ten. V was cut by 2 bases and J by 2 bases, with 13 bases left in between. Germline lookup yields CDR1 SGHRS and CDR2 YFSETQ. This CDR3 is 15 amino acids long. This clonotype has just a few counts. What it recognizes is unknown. The receptor's source is a woman in her twenties or thirties in good health. The chain combines TRBV5-1 with TRBJ2-5, with D perhaps matching TRBD2 (5 bases). Sequenced sample: blood. CDR3 DNA sequence: TGCGCCAGCAGCTTCGGGATCGGGCAACAAGAGACCCAGTACTTC. It yields the protein CASSFGIGQQETQYF. The full variable domain, completed using reference TRBV5-1 and TRBJ2-5, is KAGVTQTPRYLIKTRGQQVTLSCSPISGHRSVSWYQQTPGQGLQFLFEYFSETQRNKGNFPGRFSGRQFSNSRSEMNVSTLELGDSALYLCASSFGIGQQETQYFGPGTRLLVL.